These 4 T cell receptor beta chains share one sample of origin, sequenced in a study of PD-1 blockade in classical Hodgkin lymphoma. Clones were sequenced by immunoSEQ multiplex PCR, and TCRdb holds only the in-frame ones, with some missing. The table has over 25,000 clones, around 90% seen once. Described time point: newly diagnosed, previously untreated cHL patient sample. It was by magnetic negative selection that CD4+ T cells were purified from thawed PBMCs. Material: CD4+ T cells from blood. The receptor source for this set is a human donor with classical Hodgkin lymphoma.

This rearrangement joins TRBV5-1 to TRBJ2-5; 9 nucleotides match TRBD1. The DNA matches TRBJ2-7 better at its end, which makes the J call doubtful. The CDR3 runs 14 residues. CDR1 and CDR2 (germline): SGHRS, YFSETQ. The CDR3 sequence is CASSYSGQGPEQYF. The CDR3 DNA reads TGCGCCAGCAGCTATTCGGGACAGGGACCCGAGCAGTACTTC.

This chain joins TRBV18 and TRBJ2-3; no clear D. This CDR3 spans 17 amino acids. Germline V CDR1 and CDR2: KGHSH, LQKENI. V was cut by 2 bases and J by 1 base, with 16 bases left in between. The CDR3 region is CASSPTANPSGTDTQYF. For the CDR3, the DNA is TGTGCCAGCTCACCAACCGCTAATCCATCGGGCACAGATACGCAGTATTTT.

The gene calls are TRBV5-4 and TRBJ2-2, with 8 bases identical to TRBD2. The CDR3 sequence is 17 residues long. The germline V gene encodes CDR1 SGHNT and CDR2 YYREEE (reference sequence). V shed 0 bases and J 2 bases; nucleotides not matched to a gene: 6. In DNA, the CDR3 is TGTGCCAGCAGCTTGGACCTAGCGGGCGCTAACACCGGGGAGCTGTTTTTT. Translating it yields CASSLDLAGANTGELFF.

The chain combines TRBV28 with TRBJ2-5; 8 bases fit TRBD1. The CDR3 extends over 14 amino acids. The V segment lost 4 bases and the J segment 5 bases; nucleotides outside the gene matches: 6. The germline CDR1 and CDR2 sequences are MDHEN and SYDVKM. Written as DNA, the CDR3 is TGTGCCAGCAGTTATCAGGGGGCGCGGGAGACCCAGTACTTC. Encoded protein: CASSYQGARETQYF.